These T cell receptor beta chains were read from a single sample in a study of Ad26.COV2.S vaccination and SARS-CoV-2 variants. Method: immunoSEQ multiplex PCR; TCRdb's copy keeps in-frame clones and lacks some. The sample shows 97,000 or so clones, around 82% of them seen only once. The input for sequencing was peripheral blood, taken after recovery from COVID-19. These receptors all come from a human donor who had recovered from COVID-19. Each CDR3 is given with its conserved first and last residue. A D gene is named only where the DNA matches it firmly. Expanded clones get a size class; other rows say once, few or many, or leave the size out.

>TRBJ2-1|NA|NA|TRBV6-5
CASSYSGVNSYNEQFF
TGTGCCAGCAGTTACTCAGGAGTAAACTCCTACAATGAGCAGTTCTTC
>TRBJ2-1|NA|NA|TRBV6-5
CASSYSSGDEQFF
TGTGCCAGCAGTTACTCTTCGGGGGATGAGCAGTTCTTC
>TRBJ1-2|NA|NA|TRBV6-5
CASRNTIWANYGYTF
TGTGCCAGCAGGAATACAATCTGGGCCAACTATGGCTACACCTTC
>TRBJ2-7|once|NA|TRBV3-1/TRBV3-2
CASSQDWFGEQYF
TGTGCCAGCAGCCAAGATTGGTTTGGCGAGCAGTACTTC
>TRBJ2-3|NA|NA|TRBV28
CASSTGAVGLQDTQYF
TGTGCCAGCAGTACCGGAGCGGTTGGGCTCCAGGATACGCAGTATTTT
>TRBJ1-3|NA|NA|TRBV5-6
CASSLGNGNTIYF
TGTGCCAGCAGCTTGGGGAATGGAAACACCATATATTTT
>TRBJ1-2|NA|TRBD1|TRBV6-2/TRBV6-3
CASSYGPRGRTHGYTF
TGTGCCAGCAGTTACGGACCCAGGGGGCGAACCCATGGCTACACCTTC
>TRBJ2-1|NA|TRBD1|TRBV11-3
CASSLDRGPEQFF
TGTGCCAGCAGCTTAGATAGGGGGCCTGAGCAGTTCTTC
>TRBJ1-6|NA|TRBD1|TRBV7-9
CASSDRGSPLHF
TGTGCCAGCAGCGACAGGGGGTCACCCCTCCACTTT
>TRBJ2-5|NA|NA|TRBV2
CASGLEGVGAQYF
TGTGCCAGCGGTTTAGAAGGGGTTGGGGCCCAGTACTTC
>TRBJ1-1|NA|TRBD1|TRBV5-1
CASSLGQGATEAFF
TGCGCCAGCAGCTTGGGACAGGGGGCCACTGAAGCTTTCTTT
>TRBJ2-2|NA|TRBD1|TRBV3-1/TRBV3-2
CASSRGGTGDVSGELFF
TGTGCCAGCAGCCGAGGGGGGACAGGGGACGTTTCCGGGGAGCTGTTTTTT
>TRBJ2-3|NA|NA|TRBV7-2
CASSLAETDTQYF
TGTGCCAGCAGCTTAGCGGAGACAGATACGCAGTATTTT
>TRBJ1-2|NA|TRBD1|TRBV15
CATSRDGTGKAF
TGTGCCACCAGCAGAGATGGGACAGGGAAGGCCTTC
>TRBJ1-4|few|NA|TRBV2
CASKKGMILEKLFF
TGTGCCAGCAAGAAAGGGATGATCCTAGAAAAACTGTTTTTT
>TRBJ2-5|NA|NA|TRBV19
CASGTRGWYQETQYF
TGTGCCAGTGGGACGAGGGGGTGGTACCAAGAGACCCAGTACTTC
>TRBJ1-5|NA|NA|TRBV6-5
CASSQRSNQPQHF
TGTGCCAGCAGTCAACGGAGCAATCAGCCCCAGCATTTT
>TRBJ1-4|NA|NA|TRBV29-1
CSAGGGFEKLFF
TGCAGCGCTGGGGGGGGTTTTGAAAAACTGTTTTTT